Listed below are T cell receptor beta chains from one sample, sequenced in a study of cytomegalovirus exposure and HLA in healthy donors. TCRdb's copy holds only in-frame clones and misses some; the assay was immunoSEQ multiplex PCR. In the table there are approximately 300,000 clones, roughly four fifths of which are singletons. Sequences were obtained from PBMCs. The receptors derive from a woman aged 35 to 49 in good health and CMV-seropositive. Both conserved end residues are part of each CDR3. The D gene is left open where the match is weak. Where a row states a size, it is once, few, many or the class of an expanded clone; other rows omit it.

J,D,size,V,CDR3,DNA
TRBJ1-1,NA,once,TRBV5-1,CASSSTASNTEAFF,TGCGCCAGCAGCTCGACAGCTTCGAACACTGAAGCTTTCTTT
TRBJ2-3,TRBD2,NA,TRBV19,CASTRTSGVTDTQYF,TGTGCCAGTACCCGGACTAGCGGGGTGACAGATACGCAGTATTTT
TRBJ1-4,TRBD1,NA,TRBV27,CASRLGQGSTNEKLFF,TGTGCCAGCAGGCTAGGACAGGGTTCGACTAATGAAAAACTGTTTTTT
TRBJ1-2,NA,NA,TRBV7-8,CASSLGRGKGGYGYTF,TGTGCCAGCAGCCTTGGCCGGGGAAAGGGCGGGTATGGCTACACCTTC
TRBJ2-3,TRBD2,NA,TRBV5-1,CASSPRTSGIDSTDTQYF,TGCGCCAGCAGCCCTCGGACTAGCGGGATAGATAGCACAGATACGCAGTATTTT
TRBJ2-7,NA,NA,TRBV20-1,CSALGAYEQYF,TGCAGCGCTCTAGGGGCCTACGAGCAGTACTTC
TRBJ1-1,NA,NA,TRBV30,CAWSQRTEAFF,TGTGCCTGGAGTCAGAGGACTGAAGCTTTCTTT
TRBJ2-6,NA,NA,TRBV30,CAWSVLQGLLGANVLTF,TGTGCCTGGAGCGTTTTACAGGGTTTGCTTGGGGCCAACGTCCTGACTTTC
TRBJ2-7,TRBD1,NA,TRBV5-6,CASSLGDREGEQYF,TGTGCCAGCAGCTTAGGGGACAGGGAGGGGGAGCAGTACTTC
TRBJ2-3,TRBD2,NA,TRBV5-6,CASSFPGTSGNTDTQYF,TGTGCCAGCAGCTTTCCTGGGACTAGCGGCAACACAGATACGCAGTATTTT
TRBJ1-1,NA,NA,TRBV18,CASSPLQTGNTEAFF,TGTGCCAGCTCACCCCTACAGACAGGGAACACTGAAGCTTTCTTT